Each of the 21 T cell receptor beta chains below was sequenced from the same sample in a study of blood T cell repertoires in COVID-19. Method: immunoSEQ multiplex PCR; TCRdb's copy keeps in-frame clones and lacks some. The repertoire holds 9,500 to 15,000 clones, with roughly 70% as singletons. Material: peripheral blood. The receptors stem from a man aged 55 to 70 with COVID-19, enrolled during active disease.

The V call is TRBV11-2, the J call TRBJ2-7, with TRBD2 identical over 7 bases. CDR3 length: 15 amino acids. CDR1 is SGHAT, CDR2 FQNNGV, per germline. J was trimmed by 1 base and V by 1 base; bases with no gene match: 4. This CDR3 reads CASSLVAGESYEQYV. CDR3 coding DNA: TGTGCCAGCAGCTTAGTTGCGGGAGAATCCTACGAGCAGTACGTC.

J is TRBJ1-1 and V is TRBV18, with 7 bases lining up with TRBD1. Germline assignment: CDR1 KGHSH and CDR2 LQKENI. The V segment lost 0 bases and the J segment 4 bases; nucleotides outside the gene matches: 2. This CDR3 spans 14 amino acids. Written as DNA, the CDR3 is TGTGCCAGCTCACCACCGAGGGGGCTCACTGAAGCTTTCTTT. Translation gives CASSPPRGLTEAFF.

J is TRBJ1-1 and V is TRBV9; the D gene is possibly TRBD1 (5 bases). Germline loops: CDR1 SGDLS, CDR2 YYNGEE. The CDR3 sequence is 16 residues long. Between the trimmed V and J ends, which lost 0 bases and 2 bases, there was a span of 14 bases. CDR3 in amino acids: CASSVALGAENTEAFF. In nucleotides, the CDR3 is TGTGCCAGCAGCGTAGCCCTAGGGGCGGAAAACACTGAAGCTTTCTTT.

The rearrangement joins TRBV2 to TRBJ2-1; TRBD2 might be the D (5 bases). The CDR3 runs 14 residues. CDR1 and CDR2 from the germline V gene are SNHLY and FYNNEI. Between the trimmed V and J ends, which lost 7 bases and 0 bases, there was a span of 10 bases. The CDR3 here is CASTGIRSYNEQFF. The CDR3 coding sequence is TGTGCCAGCACGGGGATACGCTCCTACAATGAGCAGTTCTTC.

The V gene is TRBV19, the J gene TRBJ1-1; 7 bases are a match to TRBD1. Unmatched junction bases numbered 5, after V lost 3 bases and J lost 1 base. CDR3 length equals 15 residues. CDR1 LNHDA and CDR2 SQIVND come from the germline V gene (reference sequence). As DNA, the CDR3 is TGTGCCAGTAGTATTTGGGGGACAGCGAACACTGAAGCTTTCTTT. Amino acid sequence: CASSIWGTANTEAFF.

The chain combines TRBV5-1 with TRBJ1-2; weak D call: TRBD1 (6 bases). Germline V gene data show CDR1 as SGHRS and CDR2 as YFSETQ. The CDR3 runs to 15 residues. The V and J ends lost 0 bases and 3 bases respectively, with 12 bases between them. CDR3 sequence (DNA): TGCGCCAGCAGCTTGGGAGGGCCAGGGGACTATGGCTACACCTTC. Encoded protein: CASSLGGPGDYGYTF.

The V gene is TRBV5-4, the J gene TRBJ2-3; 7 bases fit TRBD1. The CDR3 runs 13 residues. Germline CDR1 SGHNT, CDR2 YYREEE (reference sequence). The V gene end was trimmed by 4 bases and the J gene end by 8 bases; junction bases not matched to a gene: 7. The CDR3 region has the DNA TGTGCCAGCAGCCCCCGGACAGGAGCTACGCAGTATTTT. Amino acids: CASSPRTGATQYF.

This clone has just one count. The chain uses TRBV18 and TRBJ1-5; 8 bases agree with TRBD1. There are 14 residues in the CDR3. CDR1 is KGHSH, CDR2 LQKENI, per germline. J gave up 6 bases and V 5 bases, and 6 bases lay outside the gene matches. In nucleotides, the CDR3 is TGTGCCAGCTCAGCGACAGGGGCTGTTCAGCCCCAGCATTTT. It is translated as CASSATGAVQPQHF.

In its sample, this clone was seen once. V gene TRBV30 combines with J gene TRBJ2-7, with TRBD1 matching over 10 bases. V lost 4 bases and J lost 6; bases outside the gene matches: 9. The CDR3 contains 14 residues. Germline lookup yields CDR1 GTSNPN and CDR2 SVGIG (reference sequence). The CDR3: CAWMGDRGFCEQYF. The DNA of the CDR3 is TGTGCCTGGATGGGGGACAGGGGCTTTTGCGAGCAGTACTTC.

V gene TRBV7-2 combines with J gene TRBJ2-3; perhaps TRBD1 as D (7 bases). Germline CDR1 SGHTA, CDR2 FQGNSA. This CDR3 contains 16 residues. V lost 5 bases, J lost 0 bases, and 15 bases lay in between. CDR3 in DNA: TGTGCCAGCAGCACAGCAGGGGGGACGAGCACAGATACGCAGTATTTT. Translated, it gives CASSTAGGTSTDTQYF.

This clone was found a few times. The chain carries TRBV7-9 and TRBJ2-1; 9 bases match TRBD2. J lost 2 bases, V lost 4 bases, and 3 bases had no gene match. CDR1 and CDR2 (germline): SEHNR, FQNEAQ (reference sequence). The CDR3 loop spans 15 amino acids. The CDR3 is CASSSLAGAYNEQFF. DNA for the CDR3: TGTGCCAGCAGCTCCTTAGCGGGAGCCTACAATGAGCAGTTCTTC.

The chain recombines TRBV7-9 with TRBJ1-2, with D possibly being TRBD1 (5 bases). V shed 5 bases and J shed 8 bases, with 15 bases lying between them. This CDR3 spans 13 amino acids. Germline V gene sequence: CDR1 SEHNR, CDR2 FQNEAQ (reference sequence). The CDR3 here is CASSRMGRPGYTF. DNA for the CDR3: TGTGCCAGCAGCAGGATGGGGCGTCCGGGCTACACCTTC.

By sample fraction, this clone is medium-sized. The CDR3 loop is CASSLTGQGPSGNTIYF. CDR3 nucleotides: TGCGCCAGCAGCTTGACAGGGCAAGGTCCCTCTGGAAACACCATATATTTT. The rearrangement uses TRBV5-1 and TRBJ1-3, with D perhaps matching TRBD1 (6 bases). Germline CDR1 is SGHRS and CDR2 is YFSETQ. This CDR3 is 17 amino acids long. V shed 1 base and J shed 0 bases, with 14 bases lying between them.

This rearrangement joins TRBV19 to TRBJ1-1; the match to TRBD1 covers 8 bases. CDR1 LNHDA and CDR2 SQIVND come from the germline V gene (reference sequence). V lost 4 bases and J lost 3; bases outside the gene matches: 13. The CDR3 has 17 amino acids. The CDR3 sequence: CASSKGQGKQTYTEAFF. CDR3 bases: TGTGCCAGTAGTAAAGGACAGGGAAAACAAACGTACACTGAAGCTTTCTTT. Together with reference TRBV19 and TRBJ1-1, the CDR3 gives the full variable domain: DGGITQSPKYLFRKEGQNVTLSCEQNLNHDAMYWYRQDPGQGLRLIYYSQIVNDFQKGDIAEGYSVSREKKESFPLTVTSAQKNPTAFYLCASSKGQGKQTYTEAFFGQGTRLTVV.

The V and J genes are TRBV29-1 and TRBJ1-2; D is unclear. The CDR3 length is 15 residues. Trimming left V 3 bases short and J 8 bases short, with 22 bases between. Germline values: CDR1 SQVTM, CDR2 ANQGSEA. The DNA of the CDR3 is TGCAGCGTTGATCGGGTACGGACTACATCGGCAGGCTACACCTTC. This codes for CSVDRVRTTSAGYTF.

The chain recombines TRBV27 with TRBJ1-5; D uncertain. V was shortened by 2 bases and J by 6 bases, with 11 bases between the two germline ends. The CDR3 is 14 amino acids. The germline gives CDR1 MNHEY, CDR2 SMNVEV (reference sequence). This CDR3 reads CASSLSRGIQPQHF. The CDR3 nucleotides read TGTGCCAGCAGTTTAAGCAGAGGGATTCAGCCCCAGCATTTT.

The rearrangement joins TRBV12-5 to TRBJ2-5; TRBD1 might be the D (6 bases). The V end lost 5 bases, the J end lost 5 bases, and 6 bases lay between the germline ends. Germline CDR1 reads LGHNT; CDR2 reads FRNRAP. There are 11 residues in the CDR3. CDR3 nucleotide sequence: TGTGCTAGTGGTACAGGGGAGACCCAGTACTTC. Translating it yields CASGTGETQYF.

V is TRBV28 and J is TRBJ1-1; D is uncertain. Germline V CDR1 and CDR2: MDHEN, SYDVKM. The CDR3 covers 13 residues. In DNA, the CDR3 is TGTGAGAGCGAGGGAAAAGGGAGCACTGAAGCTTTCTTT. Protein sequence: CESEGKGSTEAFF.

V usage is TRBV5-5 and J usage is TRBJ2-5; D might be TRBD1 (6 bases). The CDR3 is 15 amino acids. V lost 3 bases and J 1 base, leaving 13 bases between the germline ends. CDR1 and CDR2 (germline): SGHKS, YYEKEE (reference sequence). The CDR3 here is CASSYHRDTQETQYF. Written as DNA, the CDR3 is TGTGCCAGCAGCTACCACAGGGACACCCAAGAGACCCAGTACTTC. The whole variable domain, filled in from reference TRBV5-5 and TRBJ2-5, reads DAGVTQSPTHLIKTRGQQVTLRCSPISGHKSVSWYQQVLGQGPQFIFQYYEKEERGRGNFPDRFSARQFPNYSSELNVNALLLGDSALYLCASSYHRDTQETQYFGPGTRLLVL.

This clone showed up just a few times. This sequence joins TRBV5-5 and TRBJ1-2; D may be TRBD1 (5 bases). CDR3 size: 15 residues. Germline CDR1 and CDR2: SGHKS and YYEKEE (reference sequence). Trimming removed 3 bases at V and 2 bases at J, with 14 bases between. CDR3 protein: CASSSLGRGNYGYTF. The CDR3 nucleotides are TGTGCCAGCAGCTCCCTCGGGAGGGGAAACTATGGCTACACCTTC. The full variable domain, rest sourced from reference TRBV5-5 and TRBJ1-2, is DAGVTQSPTHLIKTRGQQVTLRCSPISGHKSVSWYQQVLGQGPQFIFQYYEKEERGRGNFPDRFSARQFPNYSSELNVNALLLGDSALYLCASSSLGRGNYGYTFGSGTRLTVV.

CDR3 sequence: CASSRTSGINEQFF. The CDR3 DNA follows: TGTGCCAGCAGCAGGACTAGCGGAATCAATGAGCAGTTCTTC. The genes are TRBV3-1 (or the pseudogene TRBV3-2) and TRBJ2-1, with 10 bases identical to TRBD2. Trimming took 5 bases from V and 6 from J; bases not matched to a gene: 4. The CDR3 totals 14 residues. Germline assignment: CDR1 LGHDT and CDR2 YNNKEL (reference sequence).